The clone carrying this TCR beta chain has ten or more counts. Its antigen is unidentified. The CDR3 covers 15 residues. The ends were cut back, 4 bases at V and 1 base at J, with 16 bases in the middle. Germline CDR1 reads GTSNPN; CDR2 reads SVGIG (reference sequence). This entry comes from a study of molecular identifiers for immune sequencing clone quantification. Study-wide results and limits: Sizes of clones that are highly expanded could be underestimated (if identical TCR molecules share a barcode). Investigators reportedly could detect spiked Jurkat TCR RNA from one cell among about a million naive cells.

For naive CD8 T cells, sorting used the CD8+CD4-CCR7+CD45RA+ phenotype. TCRdb recomputed calls from the PCR reads with MiXCR, one row per CDR3 protein. Of 90,000 or so distinct CDR3 sequences in the sample, about 23% are singletons; the top ten hold roughly 0.8%. The sequence was collected from a human donor in good health. Some libraries in this study had Jurkat cell RNA spiked in. The sequenced material came from naive CD8+ T cells from blood, with Jurkat cell RNA spiked in. Subset defined: FACS-sorted CD8+CD4-CCR7+CD45RA+ naive T cells. The chain carries TRBV30 and TRBJ2-5; D ambiguous. CDR3 sequence: CAWKPPRKGQETQYF. The DNA for the CDR3 is TGTGCCTGGAAACCGCCCCGCAAGGGCCAAGAGACCCAGTACTTC.